Sequencing of this T cell receptor beta chain was carried out in a study of metastatic and nonmetastatic thyroid tumors. Looking at the study overall: Peripheral blood and tumor or nodule samples from malignant and benign thyroid patients were compared.

In the original workflow: A papillary thyroid cancer distant-metastasis classifier was built from CDR3 differences across clinicopathological groups. TCRdb re-clonotyped the PCR reads via MiXCR. The V and J calls were not made by the authors but by TCRdb's processing. The profile shows approximately 34,000 clones, roughly 15% of them singletons. This clone was detected ten times or more. Thyroid surgery was preceded by no treatment in any patient. This clonotype originated in a female donor with papillary thyroid cancer or a benign thyroid nodule (not recorded which). Some clones in this sample may be carry-over from other donors' samples. The sequencing sample was made of blood.

The CDR3 DNA is TGTGCCAGTAGAGCCCTAGCCAAAAACATTCAGTACTTC. Protein sequence: CASRALAKNIQYF. The V and J genes are TRBV19 and TRBJ2-4; D call uncertain. Germline V CDR1 and CDR2: LNHDA, SQIVND (reference sequence). The CDR3 extends over 13 amino acids. Trimming took off 6 bases at V and 0 bases at J, with 6 bases between the two ends.